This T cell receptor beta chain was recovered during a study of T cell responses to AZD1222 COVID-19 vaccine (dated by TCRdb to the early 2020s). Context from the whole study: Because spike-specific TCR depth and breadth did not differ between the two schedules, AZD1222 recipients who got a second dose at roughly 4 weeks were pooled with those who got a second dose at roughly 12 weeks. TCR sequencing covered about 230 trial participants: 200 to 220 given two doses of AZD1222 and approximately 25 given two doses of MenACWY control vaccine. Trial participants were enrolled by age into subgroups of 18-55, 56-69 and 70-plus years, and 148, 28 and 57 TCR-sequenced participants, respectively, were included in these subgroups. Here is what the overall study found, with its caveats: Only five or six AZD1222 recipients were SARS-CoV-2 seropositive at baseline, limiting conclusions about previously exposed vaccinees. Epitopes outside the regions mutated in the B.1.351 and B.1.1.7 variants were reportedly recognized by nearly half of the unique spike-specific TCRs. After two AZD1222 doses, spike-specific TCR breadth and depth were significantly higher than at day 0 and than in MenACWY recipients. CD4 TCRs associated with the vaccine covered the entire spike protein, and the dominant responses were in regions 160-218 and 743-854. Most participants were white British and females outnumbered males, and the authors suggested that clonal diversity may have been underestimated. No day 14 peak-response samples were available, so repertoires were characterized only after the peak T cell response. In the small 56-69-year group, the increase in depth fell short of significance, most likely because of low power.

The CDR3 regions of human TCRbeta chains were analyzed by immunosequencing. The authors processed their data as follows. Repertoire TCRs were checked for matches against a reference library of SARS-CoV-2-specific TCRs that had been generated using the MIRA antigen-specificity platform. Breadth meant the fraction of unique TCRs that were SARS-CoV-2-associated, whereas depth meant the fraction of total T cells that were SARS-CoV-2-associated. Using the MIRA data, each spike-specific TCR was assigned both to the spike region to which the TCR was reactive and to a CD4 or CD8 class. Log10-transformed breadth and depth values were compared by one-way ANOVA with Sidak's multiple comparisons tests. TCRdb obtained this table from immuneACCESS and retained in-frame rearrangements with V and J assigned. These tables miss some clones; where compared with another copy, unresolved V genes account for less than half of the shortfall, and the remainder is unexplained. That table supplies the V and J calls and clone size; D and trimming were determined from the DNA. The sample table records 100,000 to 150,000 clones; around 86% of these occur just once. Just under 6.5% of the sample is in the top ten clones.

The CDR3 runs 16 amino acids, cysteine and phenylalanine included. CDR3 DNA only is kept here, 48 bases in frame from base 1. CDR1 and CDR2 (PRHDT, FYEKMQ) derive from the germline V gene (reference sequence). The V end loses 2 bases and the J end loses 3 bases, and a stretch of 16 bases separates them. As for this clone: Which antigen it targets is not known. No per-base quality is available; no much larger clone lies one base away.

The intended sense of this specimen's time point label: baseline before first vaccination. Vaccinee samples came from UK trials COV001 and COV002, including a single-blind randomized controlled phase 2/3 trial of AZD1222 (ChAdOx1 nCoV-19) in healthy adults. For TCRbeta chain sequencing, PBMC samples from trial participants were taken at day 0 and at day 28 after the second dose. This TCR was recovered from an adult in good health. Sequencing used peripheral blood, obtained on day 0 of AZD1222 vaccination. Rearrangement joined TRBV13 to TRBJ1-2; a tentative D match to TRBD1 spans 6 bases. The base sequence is TGTGCCAGCAGCTTACCTAAGACAGGATTACACTATGGCTACACCTTC. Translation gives CASSLPKTGLHYGYTF.